These 20 T cell receptor beta chains originate from one sample sequenced in a study of cytomegalovirus exposure and HLA in healthy donors. PCR used 60 Vbeta primers and 13 Jbeta primers. Produced via immunoSEQ multiplex PCR; TCRdb's table is partial and in-frame only. The data show more than 150,000 clones, with roughly 80% seen just once and 0.6% to 0.7% held by the top ten. The sequenced sample was PBMCs. The receptors here all came from a boy aged 10-17 years in good health and CMV-seronegative.

The chain is built from TRBV29-1 and TRBJ1-1; 8 positions match TRBD1. Germline CDR1 SQVTM, CDR2 ANQGSEA. Trimming removed 6 bases from V and 3 bases from J; junction bases left unmatched: 9. This CDR3 is built from 14 residues. The DNA for the CDR3 is TGCAGCGTCTCCACCCAGGGGGCATACACTGAAGCTTTCTTT. This codes for CSVSTQGAYTEAFF.

The rearrangement uses TRBV7-3 and TRBJ1-6; no definite D call. Trimming cost V 5 bases and J 6 bases, with 8 bases left between them. This CDR3 is 13 amino acids long. Germline CDR1 SGHTA, CDR2 FQGTGA. DNA of the CDR3: TGTGCCAGCAGCCCCTCCCGTAATTCACCCCTCCACTTT. It yields the protein CASSPSRNSPLHF.

The chain employs TRBV11-2 and TRBJ2-3; D possibly corresponds to TRBD2 (5 bases). Germline CDR1 is SGHAT and CDR2 is FQNNGV. The CDR3 has 16 residues. The V end was cut by 2 bases, the J end by 4 bases, with 16 bases between. CDR3 nucleotides: TGTGCCAGCAGCTTACACACAGCGGCTGGCGCAGATACGCAGTATTTT. It specifies CASSLHTAAGADTQYF.

Worth noting for this clone: One junction end does not reproduce the germline sequence, and a read error may be involved. The same CDR3 can be traced to other DNA sequences in this sample. V is TRBV9 and J is TRBJ1-6, with 8 bases identical to TRBD1. The CDR3 has 15 residues. Germline values: CDR1 SGDLS, CDR2 YYNGEE. CDR3 in amino acids: CASSALTDRDSPLHF. The CDR3 nucleotides are TGTGCCAGCAGCGCCCTGACGGACAGGGATTCACCTCTCCACTTT.

The chain joins TRBV2 to TRBJ2-3; a weak D match, TRBD2 (5 bases). V shed 0 bases and J shed 1 base, with 11 bases lying between them. The CDR3 has 16 residues. Germline V gene sequence: CDR1 SNHLY, CDR2 FYNNEI. The CDR3 loop reads CASSEAENSGTDTQYF. In DNA, the CDR3 is TGTGCCAGCAGTGAAGCGGAAAATAGCGGCACAGATACGCAGTATTTT.

This clone was observed a single time. The chain couples TRBV5-6 to TRBJ2-3, with TRBD2 as a possible D gene (5 bases). From germline, CDR1 is SGHDT and CDR2 YYEEEE. The V end was cut by 3 bases, the J end by 4 bases, with 18 bases between. The CDR3 sequence is 16 residues long. CDR3 sequence: CASSSPHLGGSDTQYF. CDR3 DNA: TGTGCCAGCAGCTCCCCCCACCTGGGCGGGTCAGATACGCAGTATTTT.

The CDR3 DNA follows: TGTGCCAGTAGTATTGGGGCAGGCCGCAATCAGCCCCAGCATTTT. Translating gives CASSIGAGRNQPQHF. The gene calls are TRBV19 and TRBJ1-5; perhaps TRBD1 as D (5 bases). Germline CDR1 is LNHDA and CDR2 is SQIVND (reference sequence). The CDR3 covers 15 residues. V lost 3 bases, J lost 2 bases, and 11 bases lay in between.

This chain joins TRBV7-2 and TRBJ2-5; D is perhaps TRBD1 (5 bases). From germline, CDR1 is SGHTA and CDR2 FQGNSA. Trimming cost V 0 bases and J 0 bases, with 17 bases left between them. The CDR3 is 18 residues long. CDR3 loop: CASSLAVTWGRNQETQYF. The DNA of the CDR3 is TGTGCCAGCAGCTTAGCCGTGACCTGGGGCCGGAACCAAGAGACCCAGTACTTC. The full variable domain, its missing parts supplied by reference TRBV7-2 and TRBJ2-5, is GAGVSQSPSNKVTEKGKDVELRCDPISGHTALYWYRQSLGQGLEFLIYFQGNSAPDKSGLPSDRFSAERTGGSVSTLTIQRTQQEDSAVYLCASSLAVTWGRNQETQYFGPGTRLLVL.

This sequence joins TRBV6-5 and TRBJ1-2; TRBD1 is a possible D gene (5 bases). Looked up from germline, CDR1 is MNHEY and CDR2 is SVGAGI. Trimming left V 7 bases short and J 6 bases short, with 18 bases between. The CDR3 runs 14 residues. The CDR3 DNA sequence: TGTGCCAGCACCTTCATGCGGGGGGAGGATGGCTACACCTTC. It yields the protein CASTFMRGEDGYTF.

V usage is TRBV6-6 and J usage is TRBJ2-7; no clear D gene. The CDR3 is made up of 12 amino acids. Germline CDR1 and CDR2: MNHNY and SVGAGI (reference sequence). CDR3 amino acids: CFKQKAAYEQYF. The CDR3 region has the DNA TGTTTCAAGCAGAAGGCGGCATACGAGCAGTACTTC.

J is TRBJ1-5 and V is TRBV6-5, with 7 bases identical to TRBD1. Germline lookup yields CDR1 MNHEY and CDR2 SVGAGI. This CDR3 is 16 amino acids long. The J segment lost 0 bases and the V segment lost 4 bases, leaving 6 bases of the junction unmatched. The DNA for the CDR3 is TGTGCCAGCAGTTGGGGGACAGCTCATAGCAATCAGCCCCAGCATTTT. Translation: CASSWGTAHSNQPQHF.

The chain carries TRBV4-1 and TRBJ1-5; D remains ambiguous. Germline loops: CDR1 MGHRA, CDR2 YSYEKL. V lost 0 bases, J lost 4 bases, and 7 bases lay in between. This CDR3 is built from 14 residues. The CDR3 bases are TGCGCCAGCAGCCAAGATAACGGGAATCAGCCCCAGCATTTT. Its translation is CASSQDNGNQPQHF.

The gene calls are TRBV5-4 and TRBJ2-6; 8 nucleotides line up with TRBD1. V trimming: 5 bases; J trimming: 2 bases; junction bases outside the gene matches: 12. The CDR3 sequence is 18 residues long. Germline values: CDR1 SGHNT, CDR2 YYREEE (reference sequence). The CDR3 DNA reads TGTGCCAGCAGAGATTGGACAGGGTATCCACCTGGGGCCAACGTCCTGACTTTC. The encoded protein is CASRDWTGYPPGANVLTF.

This CDR3 is CATSRDAGVAGGANVLTF. CDR3 bases: TGTGCCACCAGCAGAGACGCAGGGGTTGCTGGTGGGGCCAACGTCCTGACTTTC. The chain links TRBV15 to TRBJ2-6, with D possibly matching TRBD1 (6 bases). The ends were cut back, 0 bases at V and 3 bases at J, with 15 bases in the middle. The germline V gene has CDR1 LNHNV and CDR2 YYDKDF (reference sequence). The CDR3 totals 18 residues.

The V and J genes are TRBV7-2 and TRBJ2-7; TRBD2 agrees at 9 bases. J gave up 1 base and V 2 bases, and 0 bases lay outside the gene matches. CDR1 and CDR2 (germline): SGHTA, FQGNSA. This CDR3 comprises 14 residues. DNA of the CDR3: TGTGCCAGCAGCTTAAGCGGGAGGTCCTACGAGCAGTACTTC. Translation: CASSLSGRSYEQYF.

This clone was recorded once. In DNA, the CDR3 is TGTGCCAGCAGCGACGACCCTTTCCAGGGGAGCTATGGCTACACCTTC. Encoded protein: CASSDDPFQGSYGYTF. The chain links TRBV2 to TRBJ1-2; D perhaps matches TRBD1 (6 bases). This CDR3 has 16 residues. Germline V lookup: CDR1 SNHLY, CDR2 FYNNEI. Trimming removed 6 bases from V and 4 bases from J, with 21 bases in between.

V and J are TRBV11-3 and TRBJ2-3; D perhaps matches TRBD2 (5 bases). This CDR3 is 14 amino acids long. V was pared by 5 bases and J by 2 bases, with 11 bases between. The V gene's germline CDR1 is SGHNT and CDR2 YENEEA. The CDR3 nucleotides read TGTGCCAGCAGCCCACGGGATCTCACAGATACGCAGTATTTT. Translating it yields CASSPRDLTDTQYF.

The rearrangement uses TRBV19 and TRBJ2-3; 10 bases map to TRBD1. CDR1 and CDR2 (germline): LNHDA, SQIVND (reference sequence). CDR3 length equals 15 residues. V dropped 7 bases and J dropped 4; count of bases not matched to a gene: 8. The CDR3 DNA reads as TGTGCCAGTACCCCAGGACAGGGGGTCGCAGATACGCAGTATTTT. This encodes CASTPGQGVADTQYF.

The V and J genes are TRBV5-1 and TRBJ2-7, with a possible D match to TRBD2 (5 bases). Germline loops: CDR1 SGHRS, CDR2 YFSETQ. Deletions cut 4 bases from V and 0 bases from J, with 23 bases between. CDR3 size: 18 residues. The CDR3 spells CASSPKGLSGRYSYEQYF. The CDR3 nucleotides are TGCGCCAGCAGCCCCAAAGGCTTAAGCGGCCGGTACTCCTACGAGCAGTACTTC.

This rearrangement joins TRBV5-6 to TRBJ1-1; tentatively, D is TRBD1 (5 bases). CDR1 and CDR2 (germline): SGHDT, YYEEEE. V lost 5 bases, J lost 8 bases, and 13 bases lay in between. The CDR3 length is 12 residues. In nucleotides, the CDR3 is TGTGCCAGCAGTCCAGACAGAAAAGAAGCTTTCTTT. Its protein is CASSPDRKEAFF.